This T cell receptor (beta chain) was profiled in a study of OX40 agonist ivuxolimab in advanced cancers. Notes on the research overall: Ivuxolimab was a fully human IgG2 agonistic monoclonal antibody targeting the costimulatory receptor OX40 (CD134). Among the roughly 50 dose-escalation patients, 19 had hepatocellular carcinoma, around 15 melanoma, 9 renal cell carcinoma and 9 head and neck cancer. The dose-escalation cohort was roughly 80% male with a mean age of roughly 60 years, ranging from about 23 to 85. Intravenous ivuxolimab was administered to patients every 2 weeks at six dose levels: 0.01, 0.1, 0.3, 1.5, 3 and 10 mg/kg. Partial responses were achieved by three dose-escalation patients, of whom one had hepatocellular carcinoma and two had cutaneous melanoma. The paper reports the monotherapy dose-escalation portion (N of about 54 patients) of the phase I ivuxolimab trial. The purpose of peripheral TCRbeta sequencing was to test whether ivuxolimab changed TCR sequence diversity and led to clonal T-cell expansion. Patients were allowed to have had prior anti-PD-1, anti-PD-L1 or anti-CTLA-4 therapy, and around 37% of the dose-escalation patients had previously received checkpoint inhibitors. The paper's findings and limits, for the study overall: Low levels of normalized T-cell clonal expansion were also seen in some patients who did not respond. In the 0.1-3.0 mg/kg groups, partial responders were among the patients with the lowest normalized peripheral clonal expansion, particularly in CD8+ T cells. Which antigens the clonally expanded peripheral T cells were specific for was not determined. After ivuxolimab, CD8+ T cells had more expanded clones than CD4+ T cells on average. At doses of 0.1 to 3.0 mg/kg, clonal expansion of both CD4+ and CD8+ blood T cells was observed from baseline to week 6.

The trial excluded patients who had a history of autoimmune disease or were on systemic immunosuppression. In every dose cohort, peripheral blood was drawn for TCR sequencing at baseline, cycle 4 day 1, and cycle 7 day 1. Samples were obtained from an open-label, multicenter, first-in-human phase I dose-escalation trial of ivuxolimab. The trial enrolled adults with locally advanced or metastatic head and neck squamous cell, hepatocellular, melanoma or renal cell carcinoma. Before TCR sequencing, CD4+ and CD8+ T cells were separately sorted from peripheral blood. On this clone: Its specific antigen is unknown. Qualities for individual bases were not recorded, and no much larger clone is one base off.

Genomic DNA was extracted from sorted cells for sequencing of the TCRbeta CDR3 region. The immunoSEQ Assay was used for sequencing of TCRbeta CDR3 regions. Drawn from immuneACCESS, this table holds only the in-frame rearrangements with V and J called that TCRdb kept. Clones are partly lost; checked studies trace under half to an unresolved V gene and leave the rest unexplained. The sample profile shows roughly 50,000 clones; 77% of them were found once. The ten largest clones take up about 6% of the sample. Germline trimming: 4 bases from V, 2 bases from J; junction bases outside gene matches: 15. The CDR3 sequence holds 19 residues, the cysteine and phenylalanine included. Only the CDR3 part of the read is kept: 57 bases, read in frame from the first base. The germline V gene (reference sequence) provides CDR1 SEHNR and CDR2 FQNEAQ.

The V and J genes are TRBV7-9 and TRBJ2-3; TRBD2 aligns with 10 central bases. The origin of this receptor is an adult with an advanced solid tumor such as melanoma, head and neck, liver or kidney cancer. This specimen consisted of CD4+ or CD8+ T cells sorted from blood, obtained in a trial of the OX40 agonist ivuxolimab. Here is the DNA: TGTGCCAGCAGCTCAGCCGTGGAGGAGCGGGGGGGGGTCACAGATACGCAGTATTTT. Its product reads: CASSSAVEERGGVTDTQYF.